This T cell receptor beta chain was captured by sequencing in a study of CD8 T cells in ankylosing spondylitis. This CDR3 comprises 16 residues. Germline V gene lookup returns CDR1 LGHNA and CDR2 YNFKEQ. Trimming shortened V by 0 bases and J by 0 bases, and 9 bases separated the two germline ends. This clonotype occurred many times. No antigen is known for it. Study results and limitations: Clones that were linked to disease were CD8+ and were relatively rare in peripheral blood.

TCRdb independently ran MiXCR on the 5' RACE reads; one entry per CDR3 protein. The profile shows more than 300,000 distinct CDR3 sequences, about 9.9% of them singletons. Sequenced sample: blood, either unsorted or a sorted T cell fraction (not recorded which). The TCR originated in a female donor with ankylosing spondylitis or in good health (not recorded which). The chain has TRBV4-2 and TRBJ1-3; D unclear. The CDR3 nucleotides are TGTGCCAGCAGCCAAGACCCCGGTTTCTCTGGAAACACCATATATTTT. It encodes CASSQDPGFSGNTIYF.